This T cell receptor (beta chain) originates from a study of identifying expanded T cells in peripheral blood (dated 2019 in TCRdb). For the study in its entirety: Separate aliquots of the same genomic DNA pool were sequenced to produce technical replicates, and four replicates were compared in pairs. Summary of the overall study and its limitations: Around 1.3 differentially abundant clones were flagged by the binomial model between technical replicates, whereas about 16 and 19 were flagged over around two weeks and four weeks, respectively. For all healthy donors, the variance in clone template counts between two-week samples rose significantly as total template count increased. Both the number of clones called differentially abundant and the false-positive rate were significantly reduced by the beta-binomial model across all healthy-donor time intervals. The authors expected that biological variance in healthy repertoires might rise further over much longer intervals, such as months to years.

The immunoSEQ Assay, which relies on bias-controlled multiplex PCR amplification of genomic DNA, was used to profile TCRbeta CDR3 regions. For the original study's pipeline: To quantify the absolute abundance of each unique TCRbeta CDR3 region, the sequences were collapsed and filtered. Two models were used to test differential abundance: a binomial model (Fisher-equivalent) and a beta-binomial model that adds time-dependent variance fitted from healthy donors. Clones with fewer than 5 combined templates were excluded, and clones with Benjamini-Hochberg FDR below 0.01 were called differentially abundant. In the beta-binomial model, variance was expressed as a function of the total template count across the two samples, in the form v = (b*log(k)+a)^2. The table was pulled from immuneACCESS by TCRdb, which kept in-frame rearrangements only. Such tables lose some clones; where checked, under half of the loss comes from unresolved V genes, and the rest has no known cause. The DNA was the basis for D and trimming; V, J and clone size are from that table. The sample profile shows approximately 110,000 clones; roughly 90% of them were found once. The ten top clones hold about 16% of the sample.

No immune events such as infections were documented for the healthy donors during the collection period. Healthy-donor blood repertoires served as a training cohort to calibrate time-dependent variance in a beta-binomial model of T-cell clone differential abundance. The training cohort included approximately 10 healthy donors, of whom 3 were female and 7 were male. Donor ages ranged from about 25 to 64 years, with an average of 43 years. Whole blood, obtained from a commercial supplier, was collected from each healthy donor at three time points spaced approximately two weeks apart. For immunosequencing, genomic DNA was extracted from unsorted whole blood. Compared with germline, V lacks 11 bases and J lacks 6 bases; bases without a gene match: 12. The CDR3 numbers 14 residues from cysteine through phenylalanine. The read is trimmed to its CDR3 DNA, 42 bases read in frame from base 1. Via the germline V gene, CDR1 is SGHTA and CDR2 FQGNSA.

As to this clone: Which antigen it targets is not known. No base-level quality is on record; no much larger clone is a single base apart.

The sequencing sample was made of blood. The sequence was collected from a person between 18 and 75 years old in good health. The chain employs TRBV7-2 and TRBJ2-3, with 9 bases aligning to TRBD2. The sequenced DNA: TGTGCCTCTGCCCGGGGCGGGGGGGCGGATACGCAGTATTTT. Protein translation: CASARGGGADTQYF.